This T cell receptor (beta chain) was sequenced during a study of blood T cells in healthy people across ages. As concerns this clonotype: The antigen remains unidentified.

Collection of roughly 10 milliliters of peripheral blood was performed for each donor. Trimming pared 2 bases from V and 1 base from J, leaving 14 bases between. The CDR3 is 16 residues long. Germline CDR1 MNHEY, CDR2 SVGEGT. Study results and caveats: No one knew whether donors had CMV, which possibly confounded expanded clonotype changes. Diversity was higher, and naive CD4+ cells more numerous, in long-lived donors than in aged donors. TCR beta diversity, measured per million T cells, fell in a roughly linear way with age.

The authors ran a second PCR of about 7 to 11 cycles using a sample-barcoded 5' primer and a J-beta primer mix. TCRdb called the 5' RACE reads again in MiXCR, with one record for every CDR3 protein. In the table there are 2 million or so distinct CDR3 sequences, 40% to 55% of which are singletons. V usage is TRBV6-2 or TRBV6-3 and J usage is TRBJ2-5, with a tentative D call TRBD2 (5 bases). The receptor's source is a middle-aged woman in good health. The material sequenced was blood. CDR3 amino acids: CASSYGGSGPQETQYF. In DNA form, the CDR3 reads TGTGCCAGCAGTTACGGTGGAAGCGGCCCCCAAGAGACCCAGTACTTC.